This T cell receptor beta chain was documented in a study of cytomegalovirus exposure and HLA in healthy donors. Study findings and constraints: Published work reported that the classifier diagnosed cytomegalovirus status with high specificity and sensitivity. Clusters of TCRs from the first cohort tended to co-occur in the roughly 120 validation repertoires (as a later analysis found). Cytomegalovirus association was assigned to approximately 180 TCR beta chains.

Donors came from a validation cohort of over a hundred subjects, distinct from the first 666-subject cohort. This clone showed up just once. Its antigen is currently unknown. Only in-frame clones appear in the TCRdb table, and some are missing; sequencing was by immunoSEQ multiplex PCR. The repertoire holds about 160,000 clones, with roughly 89% as singletons. Germline-derived CDR1 and CDR2 are MGHRA and YSYEKL. This CDR3 has 18 amino acids. Trimming removed 4 bases from V and 6 bases from J, with 24 bases in between. The sequenced sample consisted of PBMCs. The TCR was taken from a woman aged 18 to 35 in good health and CMV-seropositive. The J gene is TRBJ2-2, the V gene TRBV4-1, with a tentative D call TRBD2 (7 bases). The CDR3, as DNA: TGCGCCAGCAGCCTCGGGCGGGGGCTAAGTGGAACGTCCGGGGAGCTGTTTTTT. Residues: CASSLGRGLSGTSGELFF.